The following is a TCR beta chain sequence with its context. This sample stems from a study of blood T cell repertoires in COVID-19. In the study overall: Sites in the United States, Italy and Spain provided acute and convalescent COVID-19 samples. PBMCs, B-cell-depleted T cells, or T cells were the source of the cDNA or gDNA that made up the material.

Germline V gene sequence: CDR1 MNHEY, CDR2 SVGAGI. CDR3 length equals 15 residues. With 5 bases clipped from V and 0 bases from J, the junction kept 4 bases outside the gene matches. One Seattle source followed patients from active infection through their disease course. This table comes from immunoSEQ multiplex PCR, and its TCRdb copy is limited to in-frame clones, with some not included. The data show 250,000 to 350,000 clones, about four fifths seen once. The sequence derives from a human donor with COVID-19, enrolled during active disease. The donor label of this sample is uncertain. Input material: peripheral blood. This chain links TRBV6-5 with TRBJ2-1; TRBD2 matches 7 bases. DNA for the CDR3: TGTGCCAGCAGTCGTAGGGACTACTCCTACAATGAGCAGTTCTTC. Amino acids: CASSRRDYSYNEQFF.